The 9 T cell receptor beta chains presented below share a single source sample, sequenced in a study of T cells in localized non-small cell lung cancer. Sequencing was performed with immunoSEQ multiplex PCR; in TCRdb, only in-frame clones are kept and a portion is missing. The data show about 52,000 clones, approximately 86% seen once. Sequenced here: PBMCs, sampled before any cancer treatment. The receptors stem from a female donor with stage II lung adenocarcinoma.

The rearrangement uses TRBV12-5 and TRBJ2-5; D gene ambiguous. Judging by the DNA end, TRBJ2-7 fits better; the J call may be wrong. The germline V gene has CDR1 LGHNT and CDR2 FRNRAP. The CDR3 runs 12 residues. The CDR3 here is CASGLGRTEQYF. CDR3 sequence (DNA): TGTGCTAGTGGTTTGGGACGTACCGAGCAGTACTTC.

V is TRBV19 and J is TRBJ1-6, with no clear D. The germline V and J ends were trimmed by 6 bases and 0 bases, with 9 bases remaining between them. In germline, CDR1 is LNHDA, CDR2 SQIVND (reference sequence). This CDR3 spans 15 amino acids. CDR3 region: CASRTPSSYNSPLHF. DNA of the CDR3: TGTGCCAGTAGAACGCCAAGCTCCTATAATTCACCCCTCCACTTT.

The V and J genes are TRBV11-2 and TRBJ2-4; D may correspond to TRBD1 or TRBD2 (5 bases each). Looked up from germline, CDR1 is SGHAT and CDR2 is FQNNGV. CDR3 length: 15 residues. V gave up 0 bases and J gave up 6 bases, with 12 bases separating them. This CDR3 reads CASSLDPGLGNIQYF. CDR3 nucleotide sequence: TGTGCCAGCAGCTTAGATCCGGGGCTCGGAAACATTCAGTACTTC. Combining the CDR3 with reference TRBV11-2 and TRBJ2-4 gives the whole variable domain EAGVAQSPRYKIIEKRQSVAFWCNPISGHATLYWYQQILGQGPKLLIQFQNNGVVDDSQLPKDRFSAERLKGVDSTLKIQPAKLEDSAVYLCASSLDPGLGNIQYFGAGTRLSVL.

The V and J genes are TRBV5-4 and TRBJ2-7; D is ambiguous. This CDR3 has 13 amino acids. Germline V gene sequence: CDR1 SGHNT, CDR2 YYREEE (reference sequence). Trimming pared 0 bases from V and 2 bases from J, leaving 6 bases between. This CDR3 is CASSLAATYEQYF. The CDR3, as DNA: TGTGCCAGCAGCTTGGCCGCGACCTACGAGCAGTACTTC.

The rearrangement uses TRBV4-2 and TRBJ2-4, with 10 bases fitting TRBD2. Germline-derived CDR1 and CDR2 are LGHNA and YNFKEQ. CDR3 length: 18 residues. V dropped 0 bases and J dropped 6; count of bases not matched to a gene: 11. The CDR3, as DNA: TGTGCCAGCAGCCAAGAAGGAAGCGGGGGGGCACATTTAAACATTCAGTACTTC. Protein product: CASSQEGSGGAHLNIQYF.

The genes are TRBV4-1 and TRBJ2-1; tentatively, D is TRBD2 (5 bases). Per the germline V gene, CDR1 is MGHRA and CDR2 is YSYEKL. Trimming took off 4 bases at V and 6 bases at J, with 16 bases between the two ends. CDR3 length equals 15 residues. This chain's CDR3 is CASSLYLAGVNEQFF. The DNA for the CDR3 is TGCGCCAGCAGCCTCTATCTAGCTGGGGTCAATGAGCAGTTCTTC.

This chain connects TRBV30 to TRBJ2-1; the D is unclear. Deletions cut 4 bases from V and 3 bases from J, with 13 bases between. The CDR3 extends over 14 amino acids. Germline V CDR1 and CDR2: GTSNPN, SVGIG (reference sequence). The chain's CDR3 is CAWNMGLNYNEQFF. The DNA of the CDR3 is TGTGCCTGGAACATGGGGTTGAACTACAATGAGCAGTTCTTC.

This sequence joins TRBV5-8 and TRBJ1-4, with D unclear. CDR1 is SGHTS and CDR2 is YDEGEE in the germline V gene. V was pared by 5 bases and J by 7 bases, with 18 bases between. CDR3 length: 15 amino acids. The CDR3 sequence is CASRPDLVQVEKLFF. Here the CDR3 DNA reads TGTGCCAGCAGACCGGACTTGGTCCAGGTTGAAAAACTGTTTTTT.

The chain is built from TRBV9 and TRBJ2-3; D is undetermined. The CDR3 loop spans 14 amino acids. Trimming left V 4 bases short and J 3 bases short, with 12 bases between. Germline CDR1 SGDLS, CDR2 YYNGEE. The CDR3 nucleotides are TGTGCCAGCAGCTCGCCTTTGGGGACAGATACGCAGTATTTT. It specifies CASSSPLGTDTQYF.